Presented here are 10 T cell receptor beta chains from one specimen sequenced in a study of neurological immune-mediated disorders. Each CDR3 protein is one row after TCRdb ran MiXCR on the 5' RACE reads. Of tens of thousands of distinct CDR3 sequences listed, over 5.5% are singletons. Source material: CD4+ T cells from blood. Every receptor here comes from a woman aged 18-29 years with multiple sclerosis.

This clonotype came up many times. This chain links TRBV10-3 with TRBJ1-1; the D gene is possibly TRBD1 (6 bases). Germline CDR1 is ENHRY and CDR2 is SYGVKD. V shed 3 bases and J shed 7 bases, with 18 bases lying between them. The CDR3 covers 15 residues. The CDR3 sequence: CAISDGQGDRFEAFF. The CDR3, as DNA: TGTGCCATCAGTGATGGGCAGGGAGACAGGTTTGAAGCTTTCTTT.

The genes are TRBV7-9 and TRBJ1-1; D uncertain. The germline V gene encodes CDR1 SEHNR and CDR2 FQNEAQ (reference sequence). This CDR3 comprises 14 residues. V shed 5 bases and J shed 5 bases, with 15 bases lying between them. CDR3: CASSTPAGRTEAFF. DNA for the CDR3: TGTGCCAGCAGCACTCCAGCGGGTCGGACTGAAGCTTTCTTT. Variable domain in full (rest from reference TRBV7-9 and TRBJ1-1): DTGVSQNPRHKITKRGQNVTFRCDPISEHNRLYWYRQTLGQGPEFLTYFQNEAQLEKSRLLSDRFSAERPKGSFSTLEIQRTEQGDSAMYLCASSTPAGRTEAFFGQGTRLTVV.

At least ten counts were recorded for this clonotype. The chain links TRBV10-2 to TRBJ1-2; D not resolved. V lost 2 bases and J 0 bases, leaving 10 bases between the germline ends. CDR1 and CDR2 (germline): WSHSY, SAAADI. This CDR3 spans 15 amino acids. The CDR3 is CASSEHSTANYGYTF. The CDR3 DNA follows: TGCGCCAGCAGTGAGCATTCCACAGCTAACTATGGCTACACCTTC.

The sample holds many counts of this clonotype. The J gene is TRBJ2-3, the V gene TRBV5-1, with 12 bases matching TRBD2. CDR3 length: 16 residues. With V trimmed by 6 bases and J by 7 bases, 12 bases remained unmatched. Per the germline V gene, CDR1 is SGHRS and CDR2 is YFSETQ. The CDR3 coding sequence is TGCGCCAGCACCACAGGGCCTAGCGGGGGGGCGAATACGCAGTATTTT. Translating gives CASTTGPSGGANTQYF.

In this sample, this clonotype turned up a few times. The V call is TRBV2, the J call TRBJ2-3; TRBD2 matches 11 bases. Germline V lookup: CDR1 SNHLY, CDR2 FYNNEI. CDR3 length: 15 residues. V lost 11 bases and J lost 2; bases outside the gene matches: 9. The CDR3 sequence is CAGKTSGAHTDTQYF. CDR3 nucleotides: TGTGCCGGCAAGACTAGCGGGGCCCACACAGATACGCAGTATTTT.

The sample holds many counts of this clonotype. The gene calls are TRBV9 and TRBJ1-4; unclear D gene. This CDR3 contains 14 residues. Germline CDR1 SGDLS, CDR2 YYNGEE. Trimming took 3 bases from V and 7 from J, leaving 13 bases between them. The CDR3 DNA reads as TGTGCCAGCAGCGAGGGCTTGGCCCGTGAAAAACTGTTTTTT. This translates into CASSEGLAREKLFF.

This clonotype was recorded many times. The chain carries TRBV14 and TRBJ2-1; either TRBD1 or TRBD2 may fit D (6 bases each). The CDR3 has 13 amino acids. Germline V gene data show CDR1 as SGHDN and CDR2 as FVKESK. V was shortened by 8 bases and J by 3 bases, with 11 bases between the two germline ends. DNA for the CDR3: TGTGCCAGCCGGGGGCGCGACTACAATGAGCAGTTCTTC. It codes for CASRGRDYNEQFF. The complete variable domain, with remaining parts taken from reference TRBV14 and TRBJ2-1, reads EAGVTQFPSHSVIEKGQTVTLRCDPISGHDNLYWYRRVMGKEIKFLLHFVKESKQDESGMPNNRFLAERTGGTYSTLKVQPAELEDSGVYFCASRGRDYNEQFFGPGTRLTVL.

This clonotype was seen ten or more times. The V gene is TRBV5-1, the J gene TRBJ2-5, with D perhaps matching TRBD1 (5 bases). The CDR3 sequence is 15 residues long. Germline V gene sequence: CDR1 SGHRS, CDR2 YFSETQ. V gave up 0 bases and J gave up 6 bases, with 15 bases separating them. This CDR3 is CASSLALGEGKTQYF. As DNA, the CDR3 is TGCGCCAGCAGCTTGGCCTTAGGGGAAGGAAAGACCCAGTACTTC.

The table lists this clonotype with many counts. V gene TRBV20-1 combines with J gene TRBJ1-6, with D uncertain. CDR3 size: 13 residues. Germline CDR1 is DFQATT and CDR2 is SNEGSKA (reference sequence). V lost 0 bases and J lost 7, with 7 bases in between. CDR3 loop: CSARDDANSPLHF. CDR3 nucleotides: TGCAGTGCTAGAGATGACGCAAATTCACCCCTCCACTTT.

This clonotype was detected ten times or more. The chain joins TRBV20-1 to TRBJ2-3; perhaps TRBD2 as D (6 bases). CDR3 length: 13 residues. The germline CDR1 and CDR2 sequences are DFQATT and SNEGSKA (reference sequence). The CDR3 bases are TGCAGGATTTACGTTCGCGGGATTAATACGCAGTATTTT. Translating it yields CRIYVRGINTQYF.